These 9 T cell receptor beta chains share one sample of origin, sequenced in a study of blood T cell repertoires in COVID-19 (TCRdb year 2020). Receptor amplification or capture employed the immunoSEQ multiplex PCR assay. TCRdb retrieved this table from immuneACCESS and kept in-frame rearrangements only. Not all clones are present; in checked studies, unresolved V genes account for under half, and no reason is known for the remainder. For this sample the table gives around 310,000 clones, of which more than 75% were detected only once. The ten top clones hold about 3.9% of the sample. The specimen was peripheral blood. The receptors shown here come from a woman in her forties or fifties with active or convalescent COVID-19.

This chain connects TRBV19 to TRBJ2-3; 7 bases align to TRBD2. V was pared by 3 bases and J by 0 bases, with 12 bases of the junction left unmatched. The CDR3 is 18 residues long. Germline V gene data show CDR1 as LNHDA and CDR2 as SQIVND (reference sequence). The CDR3 here is CASSIFEGGPSSTDTQYF. As DNA, the CDR3 is TGTGCCAGTAGTATTTTTGAGGGAGGGCCTTCGAGCACAGATACGCAGTATTTT.

The chain joins TRBV29-1 to TRBJ2-7; D uncertain. Germline CDR1 and CDR2: SQVTM and ANQGSEA. The CDR3 runs 12 residues. The V and J ends lost 4 bases and 2 bases respectively, with 9 bases between them. The CDR3 nucleotides are TGCAGCGTTGTAATTAAGCCCTACGAGCAGTACTTC. Translated: CSVVIKPYEQYF.

The chain joins TRBV30 to TRBJ2-1; a weak D match, TRBD2 (9 bases). The CDR3 is 18 residues long. Germline V gene data show CDR1 as GTSNPN and CDR2 as SVGIG (reference sequence). Trimming cost V 0 bases and J 2 bases, with 20 bases left between them. The chain's CDR3 is CAWSVIGGRDRTYNEQFF. In DNA form, the CDR3 reads TGTGCCTGGAGTGTAATTGGCGGGAGGGACAGGACCTACAATGAGCAGTTCTTC.

This clone was seen a handful of times. The chain uses TRBV11-2 and TRBJ2-2; D not certain. Trimming pared 0 bases from V and 1 base from J, leaving 6 bases between. The CDR3 contains 15 residues. Germline-derived CDR1 and CDR2 are SGHAT and FQNNGV. In nucleotides, the CDR3 is TGTGCCAGCAGCTTAGACCCAGGGAACACCGGGGAGCTGTTTTTT. Protein sequence: CASSLDPGNTGELFF.

The rearrangement uses TRBV4-1 and TRBJ1-6; no clear D. Germline-derived CDR1 and CDR2 are MGHRA and YSYEKL. The V gene lost 0 bases and the J gene lost 10 bases, with 7 bases spanning the gap. This CDR3 comprises 13 residues. Written as DNA, the CDR3 is TGCGCCAGCAGCCAAGACCAGTTCTCACCCCTCCACTTT. Encoded protein: CASSQDQFSPLHF.

The chain employs TRBV20-1 and TRBJ1-2, with D unresolved. With 3 bases removed from V and 7 bases from J, the gap between germline ends came to 9 bases. In germline, CDR1 is DFQATT, CDR2 SNEGSKA (reference sequence). This CDR3 is 11 amino acids long. The CDR3 region has the DNA TGCAGTGCTAGTGTGGGAGCTGGCTACACCTTC. This sequence encodes CSASVGAGYTF.

This clone was detected only a few times. The J gene is TRBJ1-6, the V gene TRBV30; TRBD1 is a possible D gene (6 bases). The germline gives CDR1 GTSNPN, CDR2 SVGIG (reference sequence). V lost 5 bases and J lost 0, with 17 bases in between. The CDR3 covers 17 residues. DNA of the CDR3: TGTGCCTGGTCCGGACAGAAACTTAGCTCCTATAATTCACCCCTCCACTTT. Translating gives CAWSGQKLSSYNSPLHF.

CDR3 loop: CASSPSTSGGPYNEQFF. The CDR3 DNA sequence: TGTGCCAGCTCACCATCCACATCGGGAGGGCCCTACAATGAGCAGTTCTTC. The rearrangement uses TRBV18 and TRBJ2-1; TRBD2 matches 8 bases. The CDR3 spans 17 residues. With V trimmed by 2 bases and J by 2 bases, 8 bases remained unmatched. The germline CDR1 and CDR2 sequences are KGHSH and LQKENI.

The chain links TRBV9 to TRBJ1-1, with TRBD1 as a possible D gene (6 bases). V was pared by 3 bases and J by 0 bases, with 21 bases between. Germline assignment: CDR1 SGDLS and CDR2 YYNGEE. This CDR3 has 18 amino acids. This CDR3 is CASSDHLDRASMNTEAFF. The DNA of the CDR3 is TGTGCCAGCAGCGACCACCTGGACAGAGCTTCCATGAACACTGAAGCTTTCTTT.